What follows are 26 T cell receptor beta chains derived from one specimen sequenced in a study of blood T cell repertoires in COVID-19. Repertoires were generated with immunoSEQ multiplex PCR, while TCRdb's copy carries only in-frame clones and drops some. The data hold more than 150,000 clones, with about three quarters observed a single time. Sequencing used peripheral blood. The receptors shown here come from a woman older than 75 with active or convalescent COVID-19.

The rearrangement uses TRBV28 and TRBJ1-5, with D possibly TRBD1 on 6 matching bases. The V and J ends lost 10 bases and 7 bases respectively, with 14 bases between them. Germline loops: CDR1 MDHEN, CDR2 SYDVKM. This CDR3 has 12 amino acids. The CDR3 DNA sequence: TGTGCCATGGGGGCAGCGGCACAGCCCCAGCATTTT. This gives the protein CAMGAAAQPQHF.

The count of this clone is one. The chain employs TRBV14 and TRBJ2-7; tentative D call: TRBD1 (7 bases). The V gene's germline CDR1 is SGHDN and CDR2 FVKESK. The germline V and J ends were trimmed by 3 bases and 2 bases, with 11 bases remaining between them. The CDR3 extends over 14 amino acids. In DNA form, the CDR3 reads TGTGCCAGCAGCCAGGGGGGACAGACCTACGAGCAGTACTTC. Translating it yields CASSQGGQTYEQYF. The whole variable domain, remainder taken from reference TRBV14 and TRBJ2-7, is EAGVTQFPSHSVIEKGQTVTLRCDPISGHDNLYWYRRVMGKEIKFLLHFVKESKQDESGMPNNRFLAERTGGTYSTLKVQPAELEDSGVYFCASSQGGQTYEQYFGPGTRLTVT.

This clone was picked up a small number of times. The CDR3 DNA reads TGTGCCAGCAGTAGGCCGGGTCCGGACACTGAAGCTTTCTTT. This encodes CASSRPGPDTEAFF. The chain has TRBV27 and TRBJ1-1; D gene uncertain. The V gene lost 5 bases and the J gene lost 3 bases, with 13 bases spanning the gap. The germline gives CDR1 MNHEY, CDR2 SMNVEV (reference sequence). The length of the CDR3 is 14 residues.

V usage is TRBV12-3 or TRBV12-4 and J usage is TRBJ1-2; no reliable D call. V lost 8 bases to trimming and J lost 8 bases, with 15 bases between them. The CDR3 loop spans 12 amino acids. CDR3 in amino acids: CASSGPSGGYTF. The CDR3 DNA reads as TGTGCCAGCTCCGGACCCTCGGGAGGCTACACCTTC.

The chain couples TRBV28 to TRBJ1-5, with D hard to call. Germline V gene data show CDR1 as MDHEN and CDR2 as SYDVKM. Trimming left V 10 bases short and J 4 bases short, with 11 bases between. This CDR3 is 12 amino acids long. The CDR3 coding sequence is TGTGCCACCCGCGGGGTGAATCAGCCCCAGCATTTT. This encodes CATRGVNQPQHF.

J is TRBJ2-2 and V is TRBV4-3; 8 nucleotides match TRBD1. The V gene's germline CDR1 is LGHNA and CDR2 YSLEER. There are 18 residues in the CDR3. J gave up 5 bases and V 1 base, and 12 bases lay outside the gene matches. CDR3 in amino acids: CASSQVPEQGAITGELFF. CDR3 in DNA: TGCGCCAGCAGCCAAGTCCCCGAGCAGGGGGCTATTACCGGGGAGCTGTTTTTT.

The DNA for the CDR3 is TGTGCCAGCAGCTCCCGGGGGGGGCGCTACAATGAGCAGTTCTTC. It codes for CASSSRGGRYNEQFF. This chain joins TRBV7-2 and TRBJ2-1, with TRBD2 identical over 8 bases. Trimming cost V 4 bases and J 3 bases; bases outside gene matches: 5. Germline V gene lookup returns CDR1 SGHTA and CDR2 FQGNSA. The CDR3 sequence is 15 residues long. Using reference TRBV7-2 and TRBJ2-1 for the parts outside the CDR3, the full variable domain is GAGVSQSPSNKVTEKGKDVELRCDPISGHTALYWYRQSLGQGLEFLIYFQGNSAPDKSGLPSDRFSAERTGGSVSTLTIQRTQQEDSAVYLCASSSRGGRYNEQFFGPGTRLTVL.

This chain links TRBV3-1 (or the pseudogene TRBV3-2) with TRBJ2-1; tentative D call: TRBD2 (5 bases). Germline CDR1 is LGHDT and CDR2 is YNNKEL (reference sequence). Trimming pared 2 bases from V and 5 bases from J, leaving 19 bases between. The CDR3 sequence is 17 residues long. CDR3 in DNA: TGTGCCAGCAGCCAAAATCCGGGATACCAAATCCACAATGAGCAGTTCTTC. Amino acids: CASSQNPGYQIHNEQFF.

This clone was seen only once. This rearrangement joins TRBV6-5 to TRBJ2-4, with a weak D call TRBD1 (6 bases). Between the trimmed V and J ends, which lost 6 bases and 1 base, there was a span of 13 bases. This CDR3 is built from 15 residues. The germline V gene encodes CDR1 MNHEY and CDR2 SVGAGI. For the CDR3, the DNA is TGTGCCAGCAGAAACAGGGTTGGCGCCAAAAACATTCAGTACTTC. Its translation: CASRNRVGAKNIQYF.

This clone was counted only a few times. The V and J genes are TRBV7-9 and TRBJ1-2, with a tentative D call TRBD1 (5 bases). In germline, CDR1 is SEHNR, CDR2 FQNEAQ (reference sequence). V was cut by 7 bases and J by 3 bases, with 15 bases left in between. This CDR3 is 14 amino acids long. The CDR3 DNA sequence: TGTGCCAGCAAACCCCCAGGGATGCACTATGGCTACACCTTC. It yields the protein CASKPPGMHYGYTF.

The rearrangement uses TRBV28 and TRBJ1-1, with 8 bases fitting TRBD1. The CDR3 consists of 16 residues. Germline V lookup: CDR1 MDHEN, CDR2 SYDVKM. V lost 6 bases, J lost 3 bases, and 12 bases stayed unmatched. CDR3 region: CASRTLDRVVDTEAFF. As DNA, the CDR3 is TGTGCCAGCAGGACCCTGGACAGGGTAGTTGACACTGAAGCTTTCTTT.

This clone was seen just once. The chain is built from TRBV5-4 and TRBJ2-1; 9 bases match TRBD2. The germline CDR1 and CDR2 sequences are SGHNT and YYREEE (reference sequence). J lost 5 bases, V lost 4 bases, and 13 bases had no gene match. This CDR3 has 17 amino acids. The DNA for the CDR3 is TGTGCCAGCAGCCCATCTCTCAGCGGGGGGATAAACAATGAGCAGTTCTTC. This sequence encodes CASSPSLSGGINNEQFF.

J is TRBJ2-3 and V is TRBV24-1; TRBD2 matches at 10 bases. The length of the CDR3 is 16 residues. Germline V gives CDR1 KGHDR, CDR2 SFDVKD. V was pared by 0 bases and J by 4 bases, with 3 bases of the junction left unmatched. The CDR3 DNA sequence: TGTGCCACCAGTGATTTGCATCTAGCGGGGGCAGATACGCAGTATTTT. Protein product: CATSDLHLAGADTQYF.

This clone was seen once. V gene TRBV9 combines with J gene TRBJ1-5; no reliable D call. The V gene lost 1 base and the J gene lost 0 bases, with 8 bases spanning the gap. Looked up from germline, CDR1 is SGDLS and CDR2 is YYNGEE. The CDR3 runs to 15 residues. In nucleotides, the CDR3 is TGTGCCAGCAGCGTAAGACACCTTAGCAATCAGCCCCAGCATTTT. Translated: CASSVRHLSNQPQHF.

J is TRBJ2-1 and V is TRBV19; 8 bases align to TRBD2. Germline-derived CDR1 and CDR2 are LNHDA and SQIVND (reference sequence). The CDR3 runs to 15 residues. V lost 2 bases to trimming and J lost 3 bases; unmatched junction nucleotides: 3. CDR3 nucleotide sequence: TGTGCCAGTAGTATAATAAGCGGGGGCTACAATGAGCAGTTCTTC. Its protein is CASSIISGGYNEQFF. Full variable domain (missing parts from reference TRBV19 and TRBJ2-1): DGGITQSPKYLFRKEGQNVTLSCEQNLNHDAMYWYRQDPGQGLRLIYYSQIVNDFQKGDIAEGYSVSREKKESFPLTVTSAQKNPTAFYLCASSIISGGYNEQFFGPGTRLTVL.

The chain carries TRBV6-2 or TRBV6-3 and TRBJ1-2; D not resolved. V lost 6 bases to trimming and J lost 0 bases, with 8 bases between them. The CDR3 is made up of 13 amino acids. Germline CDR1 reads MNHEY; CDR2 reads SVGEGT. The CDR3 bases are TGTGCCAGCAGCCGACAAGCTAACTATGGCTACACCTTC. This translates into CASSRQANYGYTF.

CDR3 DNA: TGTGCCAGCAGCTACCCGGGAGAGCAAGAGACCCAGTACTTC. Translated, it gives CASSYPGEQETQYF. The chain employs TRBV5-6 and TRBJ2-5; maybe TRBD2 (6 bases). V lost 3 bases and J 2 bases, leaving 11 bases between the germline ends. Germline CDR1 is SGHDT and CDR2 is YYEEEE. The CDR3 is made up of 14 amino acids.

For the CDR3, the DNA is TGTGCCAGCAGCAGCCAGCGGGGGGGCGACACCGGGGAGCTGTTTTTT. Its translation is CASSSQRGGDTGELFF. The rearrangement links TRBV28 to TRBJ2-2, with 10 nucleotides matching TRBD2. The trim removed 6 bases at V and 3 bases at J, leaving 7 bases unmatched. The CDR3 extends over 16 amino acids. Germline loops: CDR1 MDHEN, CDR2 SYDVKM.

This rearrangement joins TRBV4-1 to TRBJ2-1; 7 positions agree with TRBD1. With 4 bases clipped from V and 5 bases from J, the junction kept 8 bases outside the gene matches. Germline V gene lookup returns CDR1 MGHRA and CDR2 YSYEKL. The CDR3 totals 15 residues. CDR3 nucleotides: TGCGCCAGCAGCCTTACTCCCGGGACAGACAATGAGCAGTTCTTC. This encodes CASSLTPGTDNEQFF.

Here the CDR3 reads CASSARESLYEQYF. The CDR3 bases are TGTGCCAGCAGCGCCAGGGAAAGCCTCTACGAGCAGTACTTC. V usage is TRBV9 and J usage is TRBJ2-7; tentative D call: TRBD1 (5 bases). Germline loops: CDR1 SGDLS, CDR2 YYNGEE. The ends were cut back, 3 bases at V and 3 bases at J, with 13 bases in the middle. This CDR3 has 14 residues.

This clone occurred a few times. This chain uses TRBV7-9 with TRBJ1-2; TRBD1 is a possible D gene (5 bases). CDR3 length: 14 amino acids. The V end lost 7 bases, the J end lost 6 bases, and 18 bases lay between the germline ends. The germline V gene encodes CDR1 SEHNR and CDR2 FQNEAQ (reference sequence). The CDR3 here is CASTSLGVWDGYTF. CDR3 nucleotides: TGTGCCAGCACTTCTCTAGGGGTTTGGGATGGCTACACCTTC.

The CDR3 DNA reads TGTGCCAGCCAACCCTCTGGTGGTGGGACAGGGGAGGGGTTTGTTCCAAGGGCTTTCTTT. This gives the protein CASQPSGGGTGEGFVPRAFF. V usage is TRBV27 and J usage is TRBJ1-1; TRBD1 agrees at 10 bases. CDR1 is MNHEY, CDR2 SMNVEV, per germline (reference sequence). V gave up 8 bases and J gave up 11 bases; unmatched junction bases: 32. The CDR3 totals 20 residues.

This clone was recorded only once. The chain joins TRBV5-1 to TRBJ2-5; tentative D call: TRBD1 (6 bases). The germline V gene encodes CDR1 SGHRS and CDR2 YFSETQ. The CDR3 extends over 14 amino acids. The V and J ends lost 7 bases and 1 base respectively, with 14 bases between them. The CDR3, as DNA: TGCGCCAGCGAGACAGGAGGATTCCAAGAGACCCAGTACTTC. Its translation: CASETGGFQETQYF.

This clone was recorded only once. The V and J genes are TRBV5-1 and TRBJ2-3; TRBD2 matches at 7 bases. Germline trimming cut 0 bases from V and 0 bases from J; bases unmatched to any gene: 4. Germline-derived CDR1 and CDR2 are SGHRS and YFSETQ. The length of the CDR3 is 16 residues. CDR3 sequence (DNA): TGCGCCAGCAGCTTGGGTGTGCGGGGGAGCACAGATACGCAGTATTTT. Its translation is CASSLGVRGSTDTQYF.

In the case of this clone: The sample has other DNA sequences that encode this CDR3 too. This chain uses TRBV18 with TRBJ1-1; D gene ambiguous. Germline CDR1 reads KGHSH; CDR2 reads LQKENI. This CDR3 region has 15 residues. Trimming took off 1 base at V and 2 bases at J, with 11 bases between the two ends. This CDR3 reads CASSPQGVGNTEAFF. The CDR3 region has the DNA TGTGCCAGCTCACCACAGGGAGTCGGTAACACTGAAGCTTTCTTT.

The chain has TRBV28 and TRBJ2-5, with TRBD2 identical over 11 bases. The CDR3 is made up of 14 amino acids. The germline gives CDR1 MDHEN, CDR2 SYDVKM. J gave up 8 bases and V 6 bases, and 8 bases lay outside the gene matches. The CDR3 DNA sequence: TGTGCCAGCAGCCCCGGACTAGCGGGCGCAACCCAGTACTTC. This translates into CASSPGLAGATQYF.